This entry lists 7 T cell receptor beta chains sequenced from one sample in a study of blood T cells in healthy people across ages. For the second PCR, which ran for about 7 to 11 cycles, a sample-barcoded 5' primer and a J-beta primer mix were used. TCRdb reprocessed the 5' RACE reads with MiXCR, giving one entry per CDR3 protein. The repertoire consists of about 650,000 distinct CDR3 sequences, with around 52% occurring once and the leading ten covering around an eighth. The sequencing sample was made of blood. Source of these receptors: a woman of 80 years or more in good health.

The J gene is TRBJ2-3, the V gene TRBV20-1, with 10 bases lining up with TRBD2. Germline-derived CDR1 and CDR2 are DFQATT and SNEGSKA (reference sequence). This CDR3 contains 14 residues. V shed 3 bases and J 8 bases; nucleotides not matched to a gene: 8. DNA for the CDR3: TGCAGTGCTAGTTGGGCTAGCGGGAGCGGTACGCAGTATTTT. Amino acid sequence: CSASWASGSGTQYF.

This clonotype has only a few counts. V gene TRBV5-1 combines with J gene TRBJ2-2, with TRBD1 matching over 8 bases. With 2 bases clipped from V and 3 bases from J, the junction kept 6 bases outside the gene matches. This CDR3 region has 16 residues. Germline V CDR1 and CDR2: SGHRS, YFSETQ. The DNA for the CDR3 is TGCGCCAGCAGCTTCACAGGGGGTTCGGACACCGGGGAGCTGTTTTTT. As protein: CASSFTGGSDTGELFF.

This clonotype was found a few times. This sequence may be a read error, since a much larger clone differs from it by one base. The rearrangement joins TRBV20-1 to TRBJ2-1, with D maybe TRBD2 (6 bases). The assigned J gene may be wrong: the sequence end matches TRBJ2-7 better. Germline CDR1 reads DFQATT; CDR2 reads SNEGSKA (reference sequence). The CDR3 contains 12 residues. The CDR3 region is CSALGLYNEQYF. CDR3 nucleotide sequence: TGCAGTGCCCTGGGACTGTACAATGAGCAGTACTTC.

This clonotype was found a few times. This chain joins TRBV18 and TRBJ1-2; D possibly corresponds to TRBD1 (5 bases). The length of the CDR3 is 14 residues. Trimming cost V 3 bases and J 7 bases, with 15 bases left between them. Germline-derived CDR1 and CDR2 are KGHSH and LQKENI. The DNA for the CDR3 is TGTGCCAGCTCACCGCCGTTCGGGGCAAGTGGCTACACCTTC. Residues: CASSPPFGASGYTF.

This clonotype came up many times. The V and J genes are TRBV3-1 and TRBJ2-5; TRBD2 aligns across 11 bases. The CDR3 sequence is 14 residues long. With V trimmed by 7 bases and J by 5 bases, 6 bases remained unmatched. Per germline, CDR1 LGHDT and CDR2 YNNKEL (reference sequence). CDR3 sequence reads: CASNPTSGSETQYF. CDR3 coding DNA: TGTGCCAGCAACCCTACTAGCGGGAGTGAGACCCAGTACTTC.

On this clonotype itself: The conserved phenylalanine or tryptophan normally closing the CDR3 is absent here, so this likely arose from a read error. The chain carries TRBV5-1 and TRBJ2-5; 10 bases agree with TRBD2. V lost 5 bases and J lost 5; bases outside the gene matches: 9. This CDR3 region has 15 residues. Germline CDR1 is SGHRS and CDR2 is YFSETQ. The CDR3: CASSPLAGEGETQYL. The CDR3 DNA is TGCGCCAGCAGTCCTCTAGCGGGAGAGGGGGAGACCCAGTACTTA.

Notes on this clonotype: A much bigger clone sits one base away, suggesting this may be a read error. V gene TRBV6-2 or TRBV6-3 combines with J gene TRBJ2-7; 7 bases map to TRBD2. The germline V gene encodes CDR1 MNHEY and CDR2 SVGEGT. J was trimmed by 3 bases and V by 0 bases; bases with no gene match: 5. CDR3 length: 15 residues. CDR3 loop: CASSYSSGPFYEQYF. The CDR3 DNA follows: TGTGCCAGCAGTTACTCTAGCGGGCCCTTCTACGAGCAGTACTTC.